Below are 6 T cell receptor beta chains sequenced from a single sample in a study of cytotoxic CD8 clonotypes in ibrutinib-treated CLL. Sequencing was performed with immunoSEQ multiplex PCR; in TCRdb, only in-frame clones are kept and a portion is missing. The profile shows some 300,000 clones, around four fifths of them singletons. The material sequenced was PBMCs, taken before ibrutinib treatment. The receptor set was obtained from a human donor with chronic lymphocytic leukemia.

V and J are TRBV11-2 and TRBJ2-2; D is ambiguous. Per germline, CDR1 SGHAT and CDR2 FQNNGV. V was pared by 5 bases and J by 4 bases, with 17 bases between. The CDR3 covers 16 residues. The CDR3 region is CASSRPGGPLTGELFF. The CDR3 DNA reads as TGTGCCAGCAGCCGCCCCGGTGGGCCTCTCACCGGGGAGCTGTTTTTT.

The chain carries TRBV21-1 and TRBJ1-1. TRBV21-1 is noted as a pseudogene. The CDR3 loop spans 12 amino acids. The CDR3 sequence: CASRTGATEAFF. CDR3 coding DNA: TGTGCCAGCAGGACGGGAGCCACTGAAGCTTTCTTT.

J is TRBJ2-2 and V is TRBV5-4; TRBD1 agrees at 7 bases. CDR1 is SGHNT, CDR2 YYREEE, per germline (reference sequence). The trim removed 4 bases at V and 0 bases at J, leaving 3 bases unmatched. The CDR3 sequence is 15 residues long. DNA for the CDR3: TGTGCCAGCAGCGTGGGACAGACGAACACCGGGGAGCTGTTTTTT. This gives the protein CASSVGQTNTGELFF.

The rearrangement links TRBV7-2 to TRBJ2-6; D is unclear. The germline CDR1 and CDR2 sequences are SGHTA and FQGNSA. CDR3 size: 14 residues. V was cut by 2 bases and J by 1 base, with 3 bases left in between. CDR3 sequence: CASSLWSGANVLTF. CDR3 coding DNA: TGTGCCAGCAGCTTATGGTCTGGGGCCAACGTCCTGACTTTC.

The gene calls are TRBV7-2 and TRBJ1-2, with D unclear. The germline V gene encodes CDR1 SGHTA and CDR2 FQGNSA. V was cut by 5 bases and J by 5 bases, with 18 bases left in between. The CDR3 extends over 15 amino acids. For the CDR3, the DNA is TGTGCCAGCAGCCCCAGTTCGGTTCGGATATATGGCTACACCTTC. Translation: CASSPSSVRIYGYTF.

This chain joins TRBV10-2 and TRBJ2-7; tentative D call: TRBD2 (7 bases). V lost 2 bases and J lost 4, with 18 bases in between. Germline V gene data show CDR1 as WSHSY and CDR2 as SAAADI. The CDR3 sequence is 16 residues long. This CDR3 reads CASSEVGGGSSYEQYF. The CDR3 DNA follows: TGCGCCAGCAGTGAGGTCGGGGGCGGGAGTTCTTACGAGCAGTACTTC.